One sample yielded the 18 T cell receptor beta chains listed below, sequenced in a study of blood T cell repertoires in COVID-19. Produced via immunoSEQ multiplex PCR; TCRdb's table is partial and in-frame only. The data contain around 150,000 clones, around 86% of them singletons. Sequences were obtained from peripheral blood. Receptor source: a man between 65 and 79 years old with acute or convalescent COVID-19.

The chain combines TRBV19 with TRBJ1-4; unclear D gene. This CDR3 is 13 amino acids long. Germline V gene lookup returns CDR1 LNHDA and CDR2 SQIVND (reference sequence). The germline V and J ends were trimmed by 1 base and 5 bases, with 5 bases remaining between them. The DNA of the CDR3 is TGTGCCAGTAGTATAGCGGGGAATGAAAAACTGTTTTTT. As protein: CASSIAGNEKLFF.

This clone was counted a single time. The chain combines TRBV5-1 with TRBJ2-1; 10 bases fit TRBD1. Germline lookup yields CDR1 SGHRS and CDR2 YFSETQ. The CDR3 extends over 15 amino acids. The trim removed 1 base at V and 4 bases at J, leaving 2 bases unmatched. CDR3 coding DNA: TGCGCCAGCAGCTTGCGGACAGGGGGGTACAATGAGCAGTTCTTC. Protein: CASSLRTGGYNEQFF.

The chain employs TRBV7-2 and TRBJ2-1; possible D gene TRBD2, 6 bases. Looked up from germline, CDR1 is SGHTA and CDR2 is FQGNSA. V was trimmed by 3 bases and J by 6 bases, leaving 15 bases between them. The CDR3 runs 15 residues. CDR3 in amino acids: CASSLRTGATNEQFF. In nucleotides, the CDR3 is TGTGCCAGCAGCTTGAGAACGGGAGCAACCAATGAGCAGTTCTTC. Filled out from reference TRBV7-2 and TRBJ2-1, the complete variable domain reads GAGVSQSPSNKVTEKGKDVELRCDPISGHTALYWYRQSLGQGLEFLIYFQGNSAPDKSGLPSDRFSAERTGGSVSTLTIQRTQQEDSAVYLCASSLRTGATNEQFFGPGTRLTVL.

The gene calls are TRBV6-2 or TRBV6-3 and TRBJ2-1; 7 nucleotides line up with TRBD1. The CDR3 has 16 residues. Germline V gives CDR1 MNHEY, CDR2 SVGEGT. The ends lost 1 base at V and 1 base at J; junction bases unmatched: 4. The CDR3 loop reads CASSYLPGQSYNEQFF. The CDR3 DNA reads TGTGCCAGCAGTTACTTACCGGGACAGTCCTACAATGAGCAGTTCTTC.

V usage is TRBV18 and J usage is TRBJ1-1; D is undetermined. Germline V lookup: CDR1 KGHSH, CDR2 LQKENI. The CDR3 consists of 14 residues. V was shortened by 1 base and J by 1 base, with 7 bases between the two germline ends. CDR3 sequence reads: CASSPLSENTEAFF. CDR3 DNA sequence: TGTGCCAGCTCACCACTGTCAGAGAACACTGAAGCTTTCTTT.

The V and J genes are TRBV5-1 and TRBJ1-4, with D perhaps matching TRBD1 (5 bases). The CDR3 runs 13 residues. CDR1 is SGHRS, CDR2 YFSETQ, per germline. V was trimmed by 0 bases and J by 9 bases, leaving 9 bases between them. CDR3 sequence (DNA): TGCGCCAGCAGCTTGGAGGCAGGGCAAAAACTGTTTTTT. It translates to CASSLEAGQKLFF.

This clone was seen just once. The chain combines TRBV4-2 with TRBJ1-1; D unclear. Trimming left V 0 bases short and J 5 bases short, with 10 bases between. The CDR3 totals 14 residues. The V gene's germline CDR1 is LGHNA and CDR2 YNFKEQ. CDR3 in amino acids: CASSQDTGRTEAFF. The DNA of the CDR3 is TGTGCCAGCAGCCAAGACACGGGAAGGACTGAAGCTTTCTTT.

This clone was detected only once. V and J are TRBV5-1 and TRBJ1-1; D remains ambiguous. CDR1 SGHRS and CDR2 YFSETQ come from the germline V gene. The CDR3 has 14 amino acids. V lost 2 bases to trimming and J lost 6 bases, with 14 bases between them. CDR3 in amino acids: CASSLGGQFSEAFF. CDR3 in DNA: TGCGCCAGCAGCTTAGGAGGGCAGTTCTCTGAAGCTTTCTTT.

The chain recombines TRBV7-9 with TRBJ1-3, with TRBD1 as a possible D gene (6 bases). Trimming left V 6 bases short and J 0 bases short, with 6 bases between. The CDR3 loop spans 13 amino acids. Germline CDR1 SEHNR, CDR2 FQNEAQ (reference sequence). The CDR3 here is CASRTGSGNTIYF. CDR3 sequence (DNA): TGTGCCAGCAGGACAGGCTCTGGAAACACCATATATTTT.

The CDR3 DNA follows: TGTGCCAGCAGTGAAAACAGGGGAAGTACTCAGCCCCAGCATTTT. Residues: CASSENRGSTQPQHF. The V call is TRBV6-1, the J call TRBJ1-5, with 7 bases identical to TRBD1. Trimming cost V 2 bases and J 6 bases; bases outside gene matches: 7. Germline loops: CDR1 MNHNS, CDR2 SASEGT. This CDR3 is 15 amino acids long.

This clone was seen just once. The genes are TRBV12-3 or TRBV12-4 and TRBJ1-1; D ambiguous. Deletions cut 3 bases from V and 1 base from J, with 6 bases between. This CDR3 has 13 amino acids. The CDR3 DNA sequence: TGTGCCAGCAGTTTCTCCAGGAACACTGAAGCTTTCTTT. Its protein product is CASSFSRNTEAFF.

CDR3 sequence reads: CASSLDPLAMNTGELFF. The CDR3 bases are TGTGCCAGCAGCTTGGATCCACTAGCGATGAACACCGGGGAGCTGTTTTTT. This sequence joins TRBV5-4 and TRBJ2-2, with 7 positions matching TRBD2. The V segment lost 0 bases and the J segment 1 base; nucleotides outside the gene matches: 6. This CDR3 region has 17 residues. Per the germline V gene, CDR1 is SGHNT and CDR2 is YYREEE (reference sequence).

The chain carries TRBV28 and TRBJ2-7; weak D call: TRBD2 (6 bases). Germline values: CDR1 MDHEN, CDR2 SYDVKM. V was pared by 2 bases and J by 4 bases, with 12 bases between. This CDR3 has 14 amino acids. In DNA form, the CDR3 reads TGTGCCAGCAGTTTAAGAGGGAGCGGGTACGAGCAGTACTTC. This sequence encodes CASSLRGSGYEQYF.

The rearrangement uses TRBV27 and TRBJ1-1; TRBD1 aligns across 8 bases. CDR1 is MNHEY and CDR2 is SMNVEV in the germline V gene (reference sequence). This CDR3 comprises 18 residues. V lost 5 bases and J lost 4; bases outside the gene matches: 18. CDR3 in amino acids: CASSASDRGNRIVTEAFF. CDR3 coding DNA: TGTGCCAGCAGTGCATCTGACAGGGGAAATAGGATTGTCACTGAAGCTTTCTTT.

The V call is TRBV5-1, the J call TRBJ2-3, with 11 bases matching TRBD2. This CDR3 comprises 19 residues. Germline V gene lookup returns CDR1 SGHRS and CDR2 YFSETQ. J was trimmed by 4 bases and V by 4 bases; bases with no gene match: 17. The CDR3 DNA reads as TGCGCCAGCAGCATCGGGAGTAGCGGGAGGGCCGGGGGCGCAGATACGCAGTATTTT. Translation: CASSIGSSGRAGGADTQYF.

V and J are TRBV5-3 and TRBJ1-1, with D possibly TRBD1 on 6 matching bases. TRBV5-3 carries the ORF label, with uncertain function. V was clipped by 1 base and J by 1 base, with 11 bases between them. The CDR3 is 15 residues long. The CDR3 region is CARSLKDSENTEAFF. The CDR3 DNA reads TGTGCCAGAAGCTTGAAGGACAGTGAGAACACTGAAGCTTTCTTT.

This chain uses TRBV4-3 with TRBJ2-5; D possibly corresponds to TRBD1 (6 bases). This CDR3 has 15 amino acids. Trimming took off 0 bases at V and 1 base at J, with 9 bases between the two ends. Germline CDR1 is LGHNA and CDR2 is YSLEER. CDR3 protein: CASSQDARGQETQYF. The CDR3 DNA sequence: TGCGCCAGCAGCCAAGATGCCAGGGGCCAAGAGACCCAGTACTTC.

Here the CDR3 reads CASSLIGASGRNEQFF. The CDR3 nucleotides read TGTGCCAGCAGTTTAATCGGGGCTAGCGGGAGGAATGAGCAGTTCTTC. The chain employs TRBV28 and TRBJ2-1; 11 bases map to TRBD2. Germline V gene lookup returns CDR1 MDHEN and CDR2 SYDVKM. This CDR3 comprises 16 residues. Trimming took 2 bases from V and 7 from J; bases not matched to a gene: 7.